The rows below give T cell receptor beta chains drawn from one sample of a study of blood T cell repertoires in COVID-19. Measured with immunoSEQ multiplex PCR; TCRdb has only the in-frame clones, and not every one. The top ten hold approximately 1.3% of the sample, which has some 110,000 clones, approximately 85% seen once. Sequences were obtained from peripheral blood. Receptors were obtained from a man in his forties with acute or convalescent COVID-19. Each CDR3 is given without its conserved first and last residue. A D gene is named only where the DNA matches it firmly.

TRBD1	TRBV19	TRBJ1-5	ASKAGDRGLSQPQH
-	TRBV6-1	TRBJ2-5	ASSEGIQETQY
-	TRBV7-9	TRBJ2-7	ASSLGANYEQY
TRBD2	TRBV4-2	TRBJ2-1	ASSRGLRGGSYNEQF
TRBD1	TRBV7-6	TRBJ2-7	ASSRGGTGGYEQY
TRBD1	TRBV5-5	TRBJ1-4	ASSIGTGRNEKLF
-	TRBV18	TRBJ2-3	ASSPLAGTDTQY
-	TRBV21-1	TRBJ2-5	ASSKYVWQGGETQY
-	TRBV11-2	TRBJ1-1	ASSLDLNTEAF
-	TRBV5-5	TRBJ1-1	ASSWDTANTEAF
-	TRBV21-1	TRBJ1-5	ASSKGPNQPQH
TRBD2	TRBV5-6	TRBJ2-3	ASSRRVAGVSTDTQY
TRBD1	TRBV6-5	TRBJ2-1	ASSYSKEYQGVEQF
-	TRBV7-3	TRBJ2-1	ASSFNGGNEQF
TRBD2	TRBV11-2	TRBJ2-1	ASSLDTLLGLAGGSF
-	TRBV30	TRBJ2-5	AWSVSGIAVETQY
-	TRBV5-1	TRBJ2-3	ASSLQHTDTQY
TRBD2	TRBV28	TRBJ2-1	ASSLDRVGLAAYNEQF
-	TRBV28	TRBJ2-6	ATEIPTGTSGANVLT
TRBD1	TRBV6-5	TRBJ1-2	ASKDREDYGYT
-	TRBV15	TRBJ1-6	ATSRDGQLVSPLH
-	TRBV5-5	TRBJ1-1	ASSPTPQGLYTEAF
-	TRBV6-5	TRBJ2-7	ASSYVAGRYEQY
TRBD1	TRBV10-3	TRBJ2-1	AIKEQGGIYNEQF
-	TRBV13	TRBJ2-7	ASSDGGGKHYEQY
-	TRBV6-5	TRBJ2-2	ASSRAGTNTGELF
TRBD2	TRBV7-8	TRBJ2-1	ASSPGRDEQF
TRBD1	TRBV19	TRBJ2-6	ASSIPDRGNGANVLT
TRBD1	TRBV6-6	TRBJ2-2	ASSYPRDRNTGELF
TRBD1	TRBV10-3	TRBJ2-7	AIGQGGHEQY
-	TRBV29-1	TRBJ1-5	SVPRDWESNQPQH
-	TRBV5-1	TRBJ2-5	ASSLASVQETQY
-	TRBV5-1	TRBJ2-7	ASSRPGTYEQY
TRBD2	TRBV4-1	TRBJ2-1	ASSQPTSGREEQF
-	TRBV7-9	TRBJ2-1	ASSAGTLNNEQF
TRBD1	TRBV28	TRBJ1-1	ASSRSTGGTEAF
-	TRBV19	TRBJ1-5	ASMEERGNQPQH
TRBD1	TRBV5-1	TRBJ2-2	ASRRTGSNTGELF
TRBD2	TRBV5-5	TRBJ2-3	ASSLLAGVTTDTQY
-	TRBV18	TRBJ1-5	ASSLSSDNQPQH
-	TRBV3-1/TRBV3-2	TRBJ2-1	ASSPGPPSYNEQF
-	TRBV6-4	TRBJ1-2	ASSPTGPYGYT
-	TRBV6-6	TRBJ2-7	ASLTGWGYEQY
-	TRBV6-6	TRBJ1-6	ASSFQQQGNSPLH
TRBD1	TRBV6-4	TRBJ2-1	ASSKRTGLFLGSDNEQF
TRBD2	TRBV15	TRBJ2-1	ATSRDPSGGLVDEQF
-	TRBV6-5	TRBJ2-3	ASSYSRGLGTDTQY
TRBD1	TRBV7-3	TRBJ2-2	ASSLTGTGSAGELF
-	TRBV11-2	TRBJ2-7	ASSLTYEQY
TRBD1	TRBV2	TRBJ2-1	ASSGRDRGPAGEQF
-	TRBV3-1/TRBV3-2	TRBJ1-5	ASSQWGPGSNQPQH
TRBD1	TRBV6-5	TRBJ1-1	ASIPTGKNTEAF